These 13 T cell receptor beta chains originate from one sample sequenced in a study of blood T cell repertoires in COVID-19. TCRdb's copy holds only in-frame clones and misses some; the assay was immunoSEQ multiplex PCR. The sample consists of over 70,000 clones, about 85% of them appearing once. Sequenced: peripheral blood. These receptors were taken from a man aged 80 or over with acute or convalescent COVID-19.

The chain joins TRBV30 to TRBJ1-1; weak D call: TRBD1 (5 bases). Trimming shortened V by 2 bases and J by 9 bases, and 13 bases separated the two germline ends. The CDR3 is made up of 12 amino acids. Germline V gives CDR1 GTSNPN, CDR2 SVGIG (reference sequence). The CDR3 sequence is CAWSQGGVKAFF. The DNA of the CDR3 is TGTGCCTGGAGTCAGGGTGGGGTAAAAGCTTTCTTT.

This rearrangement joins TRBV29-1 to TRBJ2-3; the D gene is possibly TRBD2 (6 bases). CDR1 and CDR2 (germline): SQVTM, ANQGSEA. Trimming removed 0 bases at V and 4 bases at J, with 14 bases between. This CDR3 is built from 15 residues. CDR3 residues: CSVEEIGGTADTQYF. The CDR3 coding sequence is TGCAGCGTTGAAGAAATTGGGGGGACCGCAGATACGCAGTATTTT.

This chain uses TRBV20-1 with TRBJ2-3; 7 nucleotides agree with TRBD2. The CDR3 sequence is 17 residues long. Unmatched junction bases numbered 13, after V lost 3 bases and J lost 1 base. Per the germline V gene, CDR1 is DFQATT and CDR2 is SNEGSKA (reference sequence). CDR3 sequence: CSASYAGDSLGTDTQYF. CDR3 bases: TGCAGTGCTAGTTATGCGGGGGATTCCCTAGGCACAGATACGCAGTATTTT.

This clone was seen just once. J is TRBJ2-7 and V is TRBV21-1; the table names TRBD2, a call not compared with the DNA. TRBV21-1 is a known pseudogene. The CDR3 length is 17 residues. As DNA, the CDR3 is TGTGCCAGCAGCAAAGCCCTCCTGACTAGCGGGAGCGGGGAGCAGTACTTC. Its protein is CASSKALLTSGSGEQYF.

V gene TRBV19 combines with J gene TRBJ2-3; the match to TRBD1 covers 10 bases. The J segment lost 7 bases and the V segment lost 5 bases, leaving 9 bases of the junction unmatched. The CDR3 is 15 residues long. In germline, CDR1 is LNHDA, CDR2 SQIVND (reference sequence). This chain's CDR3 is CASSHDRDRGNTQYF. The CDR3 DNA reads TGTGCCAGTAGTCACGACCGGGACAGGGGTAATACGCAGTATTTT.

The chain has TRBV25-1 and TRBJ2-2; D remains ambiguous. The V end lost 3 bases, the J end lost 3 bases, and 8 bases lay between the germline ends. CDR3 length: 14 amino acids. Germline lookup yields CDR1 MGHDK and CDR2 SYGVNS. The DNA for the CDR3 is TGTGCCAGCAGTGAGCAAACTTACACCGGGGAGCTGTTTTTT. Residues: CASSEQTYTGELFF.

This rearrangement joins TRBV18 to TRBJ1-1; D may be TRBD1 (5 bases). In germline, CDR1 is KGHSH, CDR2 LQKENI. The germline V and J ends were trimmed by 2 bases and 0 bases, with 7 bases remaining between them. The CDR3 is 14 amino acids. The CDR3 here is CASSPATVNTEAFF. The CDR3 region has the DNA TGTGCCAGCTCACCAGCGACAGTGAACACTGAAGCTTTCTTT.

V usage is TRBV11-3 and J usage is TRBJ2-5; possible D gene TRBD1, 5 bases. The CDR3 covers 13 residues. CDR1 SGHNT and CDR2 YENEEA come from the germline V gene. Trimming pared 6 bases from V and 4 bases from J, leaving 12 bases between. The CDR3 is CASSQGPRETQYF. The CDR3, as DNA: TGTGCCAGCAGTCAGGGTCCAAGAGAGACCCAGTACTTC.

The CDR3 here is CAISGLAGGFSYNEQFF. CDR3 nucleotide sequence: TGTGCCATCAGCGGACTAGCGGGAGGCTTCTCCTACAATGAGCAGTTCTTC. The chain uses TRBV10-3 and TRBJ2-1; 14 nucleotides line up with TRBD2. Trimming took 6 bases from V and 0 from J; bases not matched to a gene: 4. The CDR3 is made up of 17 amino acids. CDR1 and CDR2 from the germline V gene are ENHRY and SYGVKD.

This clone was observed once. V usage is TRBV7-2 and J usage is TRBJ2-5; 10 bases line up with TRBD1. V was clipped by 5 bases and J by 3 bases; unmatched bases: 3. This CDR3 comprises 14 residues. In germline, CDR1 is SGHTA, CDR2 FQGNSA. The CDR3 sequence: CASSRQGAEETQYF. CDR3 coding DNA: TGTGCCAGCAGCAGACAGGGGGCTGAAGAGACCCAGTACTTC.

V is TRBV5-4 and J is TRBJ1-2, with 11 bases identical to TRBD1. Germline CDR1 and CDR2: SGHNT and YYREEE (reference sequence). This CDR3 has 14 amino acids. V lost 4 bases, J lost 7 bases, and 6 bases stayed unmatched. CDR3 sequence: CASSLGQGVGGYTF. CDR3 in DNA: TGTGCCAGCAGCCTGGGACAGGGGGTGGGTGGCTACACCTTC.

The CDR3 DNA reads TGTGCCAGCAGCTTAGCACTGGGCCCCGGGACCCAGTACTTC. Residues: CASSLALGPGTQYF. V is TRBV7-2 and J is TRBJ2-5; D remains ambiguous. The V gene lost 0 bases and the J gene lost 7 bases, with 12 bases spanning the gap. Germline V gene lookup returns CDR1 SGHTA and CDR2 FQGNSA. CDR3 length equals 14 residues. The full variable domain, completed using reference TRBV7-2 and TRBJ2-5, is GAGVSQSPSNKVTEKGKDVELRCDPISGHTALYWYRQSLGQGLEFLIYFQGNSAPDKSGLPSDRFSAERTGGSVSTLTIQRTQQEDSAVYLCASSLALGPGTQYFGPGTRLLVL.

V and J are TRBV20-1 and TRBJ2-5; D gene ambiguous. This CDR3 spans 11 amino acids. V lost 1 base, J lost 2 bases, and 2 bases lay in between. Germline V lookup: CDR1 DFQATT, CDR2 SNEGSKA (reference sequence). CDR3 sequence reads: CSARAQETQYF. For the CDR3, the DNA is TGCAGTGCTAGAGCACAAGAGACCCAGTACTTC.